The present T cell receptor beta chain was sequenced within a study of blood T cell repertoires in COVID-19. Study context: The study drew acute and convalescent COVID-19 samples from the United States, Italy and Spain. Nucleic acid was either cDNA or gDNA, and it came from T cells, B-cell-depleted T cells, or PBMCs.

The data were produced by immunoSEQ multiplex PCR, yet TCRdb's version contains in-frame clones alone and is incomplete. The sample carries 150,000 to 200,000 clones, roughly four fifths recorded once. The V gene's germline CDR1 is MNHEY and CDR2 SVGAGI. Trimming cost V 4 bases and J 2 bases; bases outside gene matches: 4. This CDR3 region has 15 residues. Patients in Seattle were enrolled during active infection, then followed longitudinally. J is TRBJ2-7 and V is TRBV6-5; TRBD1 aligns across 11 bases. Sequencing used peripheral blood. The source of this sequence is a woman in her sixties or seventies with COVID-19, enrolled during active disease. CDR3 coding DNA: TGTGCCAGCAGTTTCCGGGACAGGGGGGCCTACGAGCAGTACTTC. Its translation: CASSFRDRGAYEQYF.